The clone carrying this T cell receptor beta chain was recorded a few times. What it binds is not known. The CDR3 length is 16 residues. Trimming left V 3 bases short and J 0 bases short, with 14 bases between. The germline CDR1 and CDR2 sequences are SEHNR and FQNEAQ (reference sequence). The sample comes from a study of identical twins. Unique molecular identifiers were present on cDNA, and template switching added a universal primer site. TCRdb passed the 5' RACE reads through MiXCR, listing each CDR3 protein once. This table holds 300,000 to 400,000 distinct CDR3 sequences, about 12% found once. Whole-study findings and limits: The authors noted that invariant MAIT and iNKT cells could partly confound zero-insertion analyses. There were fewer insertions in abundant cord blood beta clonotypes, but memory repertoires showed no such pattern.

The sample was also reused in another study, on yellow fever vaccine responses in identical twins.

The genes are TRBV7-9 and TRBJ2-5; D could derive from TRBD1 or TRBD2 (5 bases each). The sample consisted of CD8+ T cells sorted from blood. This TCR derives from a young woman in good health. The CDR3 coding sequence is TGTGCCAGCAGCTTCCGGGACGCGGACCACCAAGAGACCCAGTACTTC. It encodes CASSFRDADHQETQYF.